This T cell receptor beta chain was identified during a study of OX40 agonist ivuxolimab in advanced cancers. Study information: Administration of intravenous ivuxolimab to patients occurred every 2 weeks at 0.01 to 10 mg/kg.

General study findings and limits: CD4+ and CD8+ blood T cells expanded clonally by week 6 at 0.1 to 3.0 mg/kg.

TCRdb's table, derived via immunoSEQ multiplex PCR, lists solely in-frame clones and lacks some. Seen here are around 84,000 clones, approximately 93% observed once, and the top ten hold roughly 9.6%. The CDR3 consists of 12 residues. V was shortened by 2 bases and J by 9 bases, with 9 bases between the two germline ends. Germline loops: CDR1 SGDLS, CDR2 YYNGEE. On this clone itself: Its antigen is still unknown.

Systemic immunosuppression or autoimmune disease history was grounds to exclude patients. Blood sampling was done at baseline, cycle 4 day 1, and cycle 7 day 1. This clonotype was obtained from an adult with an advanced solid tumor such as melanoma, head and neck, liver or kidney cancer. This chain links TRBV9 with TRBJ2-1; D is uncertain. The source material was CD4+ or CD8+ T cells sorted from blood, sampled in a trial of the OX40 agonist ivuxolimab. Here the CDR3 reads CASSVFLGEQFF. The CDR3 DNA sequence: TGTGCCAGCAGCGTCTTCTTGGGTGAGCAGTTCTTC. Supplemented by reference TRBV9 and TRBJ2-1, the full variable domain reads DSGVTQTPKHLITATGQRVTLRCSPRSGDLSVYWYQQSLDQGLQFLIQYYNGEERAKGNILERFSAQQFPDLHSELNLSSLELGDSALYFCASSVFLGEQFFGPGTRLTVL.